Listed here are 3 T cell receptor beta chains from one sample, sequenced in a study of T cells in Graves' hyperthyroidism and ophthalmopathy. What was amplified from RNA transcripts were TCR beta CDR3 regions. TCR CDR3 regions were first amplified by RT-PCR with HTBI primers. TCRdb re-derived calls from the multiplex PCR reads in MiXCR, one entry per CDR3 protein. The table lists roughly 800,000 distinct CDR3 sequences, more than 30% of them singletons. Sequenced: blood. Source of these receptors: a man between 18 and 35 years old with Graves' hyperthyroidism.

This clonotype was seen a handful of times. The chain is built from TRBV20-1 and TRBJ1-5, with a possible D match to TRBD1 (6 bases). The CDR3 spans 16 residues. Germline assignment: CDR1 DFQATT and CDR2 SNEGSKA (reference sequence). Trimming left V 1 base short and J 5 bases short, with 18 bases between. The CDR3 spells CSARGSVPGAHQPQHF. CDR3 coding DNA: TGCAGTGCTAGAGGTTCAGTCCCAGGGGCCCATCAGCCCCAGCATTTT.

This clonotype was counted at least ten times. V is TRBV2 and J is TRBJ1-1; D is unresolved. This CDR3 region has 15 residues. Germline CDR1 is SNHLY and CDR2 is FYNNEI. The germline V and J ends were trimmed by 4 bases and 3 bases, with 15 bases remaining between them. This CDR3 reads CASSVGNSEYTEAFF. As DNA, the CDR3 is TGTGCCAGCAGTGTCGGGAACAGCGAGTACACTGAAGCTTTCTTT.

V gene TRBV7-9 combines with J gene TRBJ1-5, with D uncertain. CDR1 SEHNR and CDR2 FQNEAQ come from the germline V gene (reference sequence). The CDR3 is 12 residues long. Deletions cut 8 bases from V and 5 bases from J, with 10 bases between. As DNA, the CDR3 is TGTGCCAGCTCATCGGCCCATCAGCCCCAGCATTTT. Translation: CASSSAHQPQHF.